These 30 T cell receptor beta chains were all obtained from the same sample, sequenced in a study of spatial heterogeneity in lung cancer. Using its own MiXCR run on the 5' RACE reads, TCRdb lists one record per CDR3 protein. The sample has some 37,000 distinct CDR3 sequences, roughly 7.4% seen once. Regarding time point: sample taken at primary tumor resection. The specimen was PBMCs, collected at surgery. The source of these receptors is a male donor with early-stage non-small cell lung cancer.

This clonotype was detected only a few times. The rearrangement links TRBV11-1 to TRBJ2-7, with 7 bases matching TRBD1. After removal of 5 bases from V and 3 bases from J, the junction contained 4 bases not matched to a gene. Germline assignment: CDR1 SGHAT and CDR2 FQDESV (reference sequence). The CDR3 consists of 13 residues. In DNA form, the CDR3 reads TGTGCCAGCAGCCTGGGACAGCTCTACGAGCAGTACTTC. This encodes CASSLGQLYEQYF.

To note about this clonotype: One junction end does not reproduce the germline sequence, and a read error may be involved. V is TRBV18 and J is TRBJ2-1; D possibly corresponds to TRBD2 (5 bases). Per the germline V gene, CDR1 is KGHSH and CDR2 is LQKENI. The CDR3 covers 15 residues. CDR3 loop: CTSSPRTGFGNEQFF. The CDR3 nucleotides read TGTACCAGCTCACCTAGGACTGGGTTTGGGAATGAGCAGTTCTTC.

This clonotype appeared a few times. The chain recombines TRBV19 with TRBJ2-1; 11 bases agree with TRBD2. The CDR3 sequence is 21 residues long. The J segment lost 1 base and the V segment lost 3 bases, leaving 17 bases of the junction unmatched. Germline V CDR1 and CDR2: LNHDA, SQIVND (reference sequence). The CDR3 loop reads CASSIPGLAGGKARSYNEQFF. Here the CDR3 DNA reads TGTGCCAGTAGTATCCCAGGGCTAGCGGGAGGTAAAGCTAGGTCCTACAATGAGCAGTTCTTC.

This clonotype occurred many times. In nucleotides, the CDR3 is TGCGCCAGCAGCTTGCGGACTGAGCAGTTCTTC. It codes for CASSLRTEQFF. The chain recombines TRBV5-1 with TRBJ2-1; D gene uncertain. This CDR3 comprises 11 residues. V was pared by 1 base and J by 9 bases, with 5 bases between. Looked up from germline, CDR1 is SGHRS and CDR2 is YFSETQ.

CDR3 protein: CASRQPGQGTGELFF. The CDR3 nucleotides read TGTGCCAGCAGGCAACCGGGACAGGGGACCGGGGAGCTGTTTTTT. This rearrangement joins TRBV12-3 or TRBV12-4 to TRBJ2-2; 10 bases align to TRBD1. Losses at the gene ends were 6 bases for V and 5 bases for J; bases not matched to a gene: 6. The CDR3 is 15 residues long.

Ten or more counts support this clonotype. The gene calls are TRBV4-2 and TRBJ2-2, with 8 bases that match TRBD2. Germline V CDR1 and CDR2: LGHNA, YNFKEQ. V shed 0 bases and J 0 bases; nucleotides not matched to a gene: 0. The CDR3 totals 16 residues. The CDR3 nucleotides read TGTGCCAGCAGCCAAGAGACTAGCGCGAACACCGGGGAGCTGTTTTTT. Translated, it gives CASSQETSANTGELFF.

Many counts were recorded for this clonotype. The chain couples TRBV5-1 to TRBJ1-1; tentatively, D is TRBD1 (5 bases). This CDR3 contains 14 residues. With 0 bases removed from V and 3 bases from J, the gap between germline ends came to 9 bases. Germline V gene sequence: CDR1 SGHRS, CDR2 YFSETQ. The CDR3 sequence: CASSLVPGDTEAFF. As DNA, the CDR3 is TGCGCCAGCAGCTTGGTTCCGGGGGACACTGAAGCTTTCTTT.

The V and J genes are TRBV19 and TRBJ2-1, with D perhaps TRBD1 or TRBD2 (5 bases each). Trimming took off 8 bases at V and 5 bases at J, with 13 bases between the two ends. The CDR3 covers 13 residues. The germline gives CDR1 LNHDA, CDR2 SQIVND (reference sequence). The CDR3 reads CASGGGHDNEQFF. The CDR3 nucleotides are TGTGCCAGTGGGGGTGGCCACGACAATGAGCAGTTCTTC.

J is TRBJ2-3 and V is TRBV5-1; 14 nucleotides line up with TRBD2. Unmatched junction bases numbered 16, after V lost 3 bases and J lost 4 bases. The germline V gene has CDR1 SGHRS and CDR2 YFSETQ. This CDR3 has 20 residues. CDR3 nucleotide sequence: TGCGCCAGCAGCTGGCCCCTAGGACTAGCGGGAGGAGTAGTGGCAGATACGCAGTATTTT. It encodes CASSWPLGLAGGVVADTQYF.

This clonotype was detected many times. V usage is TRBV29-1 and J usage is TRBJ2-1; 13 bases align to TRBD2. CDR1 is SQVTM, CDR2 ANQGSEA, per germline. This CDR3 is built from 16 residues. Losses at the gene ends were 3 bases for V and 3 bases for J; bases not matched to a gene: 5. CDR3 loop: CSVDGTSGTSYNEQFF. The CDR3 DNA sequence: TGCAGCGTTGACGGGACTAGCGGGACAAGCTACAATGAGCAGTTCTTC.

This clonotype was seen at least ten times. V is TRBV27 and J is TRBJ2-7, with D unclear. V lost 7 bases to trimming and J lost 0 bases, with 13 bases between them. CDR1 is MNHEY and CDR2 is SMNVEV in the germline V gene (reference sequence). This CDR3 region has 14 residues. The CDR3 loop reads CASKAFPSSYEQYV. In DNA form, the CDR3 reads TGTGCCAGCAAAGCATTTCCTAGCTCCTACGAGCAGTACGTC.

This clonotype showed up just a few times. The chain combines TRBV28 with TRBJ1-5, with 7 nucleotides matching TRBD1. Per germline, CDR1 MDHEN and CDR2 SYDVKM. V dropped 6 bases and J dropped 7; count of bases not matched to a gene: 9. CDR3 size: 14 residues. This chain's CDR3 is CASSPRQGSQPQHF. CDR3 bases: TGTGCCAGCAGCCCTAGACAGGGAAGCCAGCCCCAGCATTTT.

This clonotype has a count of ten or more. The chain recombines TRBV29-1 with TRBJ2-1; D gene ambiguous. There are 13 residues in the CDR3. Germline lookup yields CDR1 SQVTM and CDR2 ANQGSEA. Between the trimmed V and J ends, which lost 4 bases and 6 bases, there was a span of 13 bases. The CDR3 spells CSVGMDPLNEQFF. The CDR3, as DNA: TGCAGCGTTGGAATGGATCCTCTCAATGAGCAGTTCTTC.

J is TRBJ1-5 and V is TRBV7-2; D perhaps matches TRBD1 (5 bases). The CDR3 runs 16 residues. Trimming cost V 2 bases and J 2 bases, with 13 bases left between them. The germline V gene encodes CDR1 SGHTA and CDR2 FQGNSA. The CDR3 nucleotides are TGTGCCAGCAGCTTATTAAACACAGGAGGCAATCAGCCCCAGCATTTT. This sequence encodes CASSLLNTGGNQPQHF. Supplemented by reference TRBV7-2 and TRBJ1-5, the full variable domain reads GAGVSQSPSNKVTEKGKDVELRCDPISGHTALYWYRQSLGQGLEFLIYFQGNSAPDKSGLPSDRFSAERTGGSVSTLTIQRTQQEDSAVYLCASSLLNTGGNQPQHFGDGTRLSIL.

This clonotype was counted ten times or more. This chain uses TRBV12-3 or TRBV12-4 with TRBJ1-2, with D unclear. The CDR3 contains 12 residues. The germline V and J ends were trimmed by 7 bases and 3 bases, with 9 bases remaining between them. CDR3 DNA sequence: TGTGCCAGCACGCAGGACCACTATGGCTACACCTTC. It is translated as CASTQDHYGYTF.

At least ten counts were recorded for this clonotype. Written as DNA, the CDR3 is TGTGCCAGCAGCTCCCCGCCCGGGGCTCTTAACTATGGCTACACCTTC. It codes for CASSSPPGALNYGYTF. V gene TRBV7-2 combines with J gene TRBJ1-2; tentatively, D is TRBD1 (5 bases). Trimming cost V 4 bases and J 1 base, with 16 bases left between them. Germline loops: CDR1 SGHTA, CDR2 FQGNSA. There are 16 residues in the CDR3.

The chain is built from TRBV11-2 and TRBJ2-7; 11 bases are a match to TRBD2. This CDR3 has 14 residues. Germline CDR1 is SGHAT and CDR2 is FQNNGV. V was clipped by 4 bases and J by 6 bases; unmatched bases: 5. This CDR3 reads CASSSLAGEFEQYV. The CDR3 region has the DNA TGTGCCAGCAGCTCACTAGCGGGAGAGTTCGAGCAGTACGTC.

This clonotype turned up a few times. This chain connects TRBV6-6 to TRBJ1-6, with TRBD1 as a possible D gene (6 bases). The V end lost 7 bases, the J end lost 6 bases, and 10 bases lay between the germline ends. Germline lookup yields CDR1 MNHNY and CDR2 SVGAGI (reference sequence). The CDR3 has 13 amino acids. The DNA of the CDR3 is TGTGCCAGCATATCACAGGGTAATTCACCCCTCCACTTT. This gives the protein CASISQGNSPLHF.

This clonotype was recorded at least ten times. The chain has TRBV6-2 or TRBV6-3 and TRBJ2-1, with TRBD1 as a possible D gene (6 bases). This CDR3 region has 13 residues. The germline CDR1 and CDR2 sequences are MNHEY and SVGEGT. The V and J ends lost 5 bases and 7 bases respectively, with 12 bases between them. The CDR3 coding sequence is TGTGCCAGCAGTACAGGGTTTCGAAATGAGCAGTTCTTC. Residues: CASSTGFRNEQFF.

This clonotype was counted many times. The chain couples TRBV12-3 or TRBV12-4 to TRBJ2-1, with TRBD1 matching 8 bases. Trimming at V came to 2 bases and at J to 6 bases, leaving 18 bases not matched to a gene. This CDR3 has 19 residues. The CDR3 sequence is CASSLKRQGFRFRGNEQFF. CDR3 sequence (DNA): TGTGCCAGCAGTTTAAAGAGACAGGGGTTTAGGTTCCGGGGCAATGAGCAGTTCTTC.

This clonotype has ten or more counts. The chain is built from TRBV5-5 and TRBJ2-6; the D gene is possibly TRBD2 (5 bases). The CDR3 loop spans 18 amino acids. Germline-derived CDR1 and CDR2 are SGHKS and YYEKEE (reference sequence). The ends were cut back, 7 bases at V and 2 bases at J, with 22 bases in the middle. The CDR3 coding sequence is TGTGCCAGCCACAAGAGCGGCAGAGGTTCGACTGGGGCCAACGTCCTGACTTTC. Its protein product is CASHKSGRGSTGANVLTF.

A few counts support this clonotype. V usage is TRBV6-5 and J usage is TRBJ2-1; 8 nucleotides match TRBD2. Losses at the gene ends were 5 bases for V and 2 bases for J; bases not matched to a gene: 2. Per the germline V gene, CDR1 is MNHEY and CDR2 is SVGAGI. This CDR3 region has 14 residues. Here the CDR3 DNA reads TGTGCCAGCAGTGAAGCGGGAGCCTACAATGAGCAGTTCTTC. This translates into CASSEAGAYNEQFF.

For the CDR3, the DNA is TGTGCCAGCAGCCGTAGGTGGGAGGGTGAAAAACTGTTTTTT. This codes for CASSRRWEGEKLFF. J is TRBJ1-4 and V is TRBV7-6, with D uncertain. In germline, CDR1 is SGHVS, CDR2 FNYEAQ. CDR3 length: 14 amino acids. V gave up 5 bases and J gave up 7 bases, with 14 bases separating them. The full variable domain, completed using reference TRBV7-6 and TRBJ1-4, is GAGVSQSPRYKVTKRGQDVALRCDPISGHVSLYWYRQALGQGPEFLTYFNYEAQQDKSGLPNDRFSAERPEGSISTLTIQRTEQRDSAMYRCASSRRWEGEKLFFGSGTQLSVL.

The CDR3 sequence: CSVGSQYEQYF. The CDR3 DNA sequence: TGCAGTGTAGGCAGCCAGTACGAGCAGTACTTC. J is TRBJ2-7 and V is TRBV20-1; D call uncertain. The CDR3 consists of 11 residues. Looked up from germline, CDR1 is DFQATT and CDR2 is SNEGSKA (reference sequence). Trimming took off 7 bases at V and 4 bases at J, with 11 bases between the two ends.

The genes are TRBV14 and TRBJ1-1, with 8 positions matching TRBD1. CDR1 SGHDN and CDR2 FVKESK come from the germline V gene. V shed 4 bases and J 4 bases; nucleotides not matched to a gene: 5. The CDR3 totals 14 residues. As DNA, the CDR3 is TGTGCCAGCAGCCCCCGGACAGGGACCACTGAAGCTTTCTTT. It yields the protein CASSPRTGTTEAFF. The complete variable domain, with remaining parts taken from reference TRBV14 and TRBJ1-1, reads EAGVTQFPSHSVIEKGQTVTLRCDPISGHDNLYWYRRVMGKEIKFLLHFVKESKQDESGMPNNRFLAERTGGTYSTLKVQPAELEDSGVYFCASSPRTGTTEAFFGQGTRLTVV.

This clonotype was counted between two and nine times. The chain employs TRBV20-1 and TRBJ2-1, with 11 bases matching TRBD1. Germline V gene lookup returns CDR1 DFQATT and CDR2 SNEGSKA (reference sequence). CDR3 length equals 14 residues. V lost 3 bases, J lost 7 bases, and 5 bases stayed unmatched. CDR3 coding DNA: TGCAGTGCTAGGCCCGGGACAGGGGGGAATGAGCAGTTCTTC. Amino acids: CSARPGTGGNEQFF.

This clonotype has more than one count but fewer than ten. The J gene is TRBJ2-4, the V gene TRBV7-8; D ambiguous. The CDR3 runs to 14 residues. Germline CDR1 reads SGHVS; CDR2 reads FQNEAQ. The V end lost 1 base, the J end lost 6 bases, and 10 bases lay between the germline ends. The DNA of the CDR3 is TGTGCCAGCAGCTTAGTTGCTTCTGGAAACATTCAGTACTTC. Translation: CASSLVASGNIQYF.

This clonotype has at least ten counts. The rearrangement uses TRBV5-1 and TRBJ1-1, with 7 nucleotides matching TRBD1. The CDR3 sequence is 13 residues long. CDR1 is SGHRS, CDR2 YFSETQ, per germline. The junction had 8 bases not matched to a gene; V was cut back by 1 base and J by 11 bases. Here the CDR3 reads CASSLIQGHLAFF. The CDR3 DNA is TGCGCCAGCAGCTTGATACAGGGGCATTTGGCTTTCTTT. Full variable domain (outside the CDR3, taken from reference TRBV5-1 and TRBJ1-1): KAGVTQTPRYLIKTRGQQVTLSCSPISGHRSVSWYQQTPGQGLQFLFEYFSETQRNKGNFPGRFSGRQFSNSRSEMNVSTLELGDSALYLCASSLIQGHLAFFGQGTRLTVV.

This clonotype was recorded a few times. The chain recombines TRBV30 with TRBJ1-1, with D possibly TRBD1 on 5 matching bases. This CDR3 is built from 13 residues. CDR1 GTSNPN and CDR2 SVGIG come from the germline V gene (reference sequence). Trimming cost V 4 bases and J 0 bases, with 9 bases left between them. The CDR3: CAWTKGMNTEAFF. The CDR3 nucleotides read TGTGCCTGGACCAAGGGGATGAACACTGAAGCTTTCTTT.

This chain uses TRBV9 with TRBJ2-5; D gene unclear. Germline V gene sequence: CDR1 SGDLS, CDR2 YYNGEE. V lost 0 bases and J 4 bases, leaving 7 bases between the germline ends. The CDR3 is made up of 13 amino acids. The CDR3 protein is CASSVDLRETQYF. The CDR3, as DNA: TGTGCCAGCAGCGTAGATCTGAGAGAGACCCAGTACTTC.